This T cell receptor (beta chain) was documented in a study of shared clonotypes between healthy human individuals. Within Nashville, Tennessee resided all donors, each a Caucasian adult. The unsorted PBMC sample used ten immunoSEQ deep assay plates. Clones were sequenced by immunoSEQ multiplex PCR, and TCRdb holds only the in-frame ones, with some missing. This sample carries around 430,000 clones, 79% of them seen once, and the ten largest clones take approximately 13%. In germline, CDR1 is SNHLY, CDR2 FYNNEI. V lost 4 bases and J lost 8, with 20 bases in between. The CDR3 is 15 residues long. This clone has more than one count but fewer than ten.

The sample consisted of PBMCs. This TCR derives from a woman aged 40 to 50 in good health. Some clones in this sample may be carry-over from other donors' samples. The chain employs TRBV2 and TRBJ1-2; TRBD1 might be the D (5 bases). In DNA, the CDR3 is TGTGCCAGCAGTGGAACAGGTAGTGGAACGGTCGGCTACACCTTC. Translating it yields CASSGTGSGTVGYTF.